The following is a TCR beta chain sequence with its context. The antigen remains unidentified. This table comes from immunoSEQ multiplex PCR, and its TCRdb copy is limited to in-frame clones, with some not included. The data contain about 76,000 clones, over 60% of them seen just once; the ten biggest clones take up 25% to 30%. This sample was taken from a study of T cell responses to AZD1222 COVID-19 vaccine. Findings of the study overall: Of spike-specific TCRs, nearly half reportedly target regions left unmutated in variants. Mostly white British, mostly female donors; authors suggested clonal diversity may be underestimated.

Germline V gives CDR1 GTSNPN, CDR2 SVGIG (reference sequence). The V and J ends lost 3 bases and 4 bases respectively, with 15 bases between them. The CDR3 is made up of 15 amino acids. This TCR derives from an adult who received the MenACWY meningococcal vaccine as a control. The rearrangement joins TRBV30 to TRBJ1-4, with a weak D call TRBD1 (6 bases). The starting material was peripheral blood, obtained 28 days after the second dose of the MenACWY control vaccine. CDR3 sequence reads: CAWSSPRTVNEKLFF. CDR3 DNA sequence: TGTGCCTGGAGCTCCCCCCGGACAGTTAATGAAAAACTGTTTTTT.